Sequencing of this TCR beta chain was carried out in a study of T cells in Graves' hyperthyroidism and ophthalmopathy. Study-wide context: Blood from the periphery was taken at initial diagnosis, before any treatment.

Notes on the study in general: Ophthalmopathy and stable hyperthyroidism were told apart by a 13 V-J model.

Comment on this clonotype: What it binds is not known. One end of the junction varies from germline; a read error may be responsible.

RNA transcripts were the template for amplifying TCR beta CDR3 regions. With the HTBI primer set, the TCR CDR3 went through a first round of RT-PCR. TCRdb passed the multiplex PCR reads through MiXCR, listing each CDR3 protein once. Of hundreds of thousands of distinct CDR3 sequences detected, about 15% appear once; the ten largest clones hold around 30%. PBMCs were collected from a roughly 10 ml volume of fresh peripheral blood. Germline V gene lookup returns CDR1 MNHEY and CDR2 SVGEGT. This CDR3 region has 11 residues. This TCR derives from a woman between 18 and 30 years old with Graves' hyperthyroidism that later progressed to Graves' ophthalmopathy. Sequencing was performed on blood. The chain recombines TRBV6-2 or TRBV6-3 with TRBJ2-1; no reliable D call. The CDR3 DNA is TGTGTCAGCAGTCCCCACAATGAGCAGTTCTTC. It yields the protein CVSSPHNEQFF.